This TCR beta chain was sequenced for a study of cytomegalovirus exposure and HLA in healthy donors. General study points: Most subjects had HLA-A and HLA-B alleles reportedly predicted accurately by TCR beta sequences.

13 Jbeta primers and 60 Vbeta primers were used for the PCR. Data came from immunoSEQ multiplex PCR; TCRdb stores just in-frame clones and leaves some out. The table shows 130,000 or so clones, with approximately 80% occurring only once. Notes on this clone: Antigen: not known.

Germline V gene lookup returns CDR1 MNHNS and CDR2 SASEGT. This CDR3 spans 19 amino acids. V was shortened by 0 bases and J by 0 bases, with 18 bases between the two germline ends. The chain uses TRBV6-1 and TRBJ1-5; D is uncertain. The source material was PBMCs. This clonotype originated in a woman aged 18 to 35 in good health and CMV-seronegative. The CDR3 spells CASSEASPGILVSNQPQHF. CDR3 nucleotide sequence: TGTGCCAGCAGTGAAGCGAGCCCGGGGATCCTCGTTAGCAATCAGCCCCAGCATTTT.